This T cell receptor (beta chain) was sequenced for a study of blood T cell repertoires in COVID-19. Comments on this clone: A much larger clonotype is one base distant, so this may be a read error.

V was shortened by 7 bases and J by 4 bases, with 4 bases between the two germline ends. Germline CDR1 SGHTA, CDR2 FQGNSA. The CDR3 length is 11 residues. Libraries were prepared by immunoSEQ multiplex PCR; TCRdb keeps only in-frame clonotypes and omits some of them. The sample holds roughly 97,000 clones, 75% to 90% seen once. V usage is TRBV7-2 and J usage is TRBJ2-2; D is ambiguous. This TCR came from a man between 60 and 75 years old with acute or convalescent COVID-19. The sequenced sample consisted of peripheral blood. This CDR3 reads CASTLTGELFF. The CDR3 DNA is TGTGCCAGCACCCTCACCGGGGAGCTGTTTTTT. Full variable domain (rest looked up from reference TRBV7-2 and TRBJ2-2): GAGVSQSPSNKVTEKGKDVELRCDPISGHTALYWYRQSLGQGLEFLIYFQGNSAPDKSGLPSDRFSAERTGGSVSTLTIQRTQQEDSAVYLCASTLTGELFFGEGSRLTVL.